This record covers a single TCR beta chain. There is no known antigen for this receptor. No base quality information exists; no much larger clone differs at one position. This sample was taken from a study of blood T cell repertoires in COVID-19 (dated by TCRdb to the early 2020s). Concerning the study at large: The collaborator samples originated in the United States, Italy and Spain and spanned the acute and convalescent phases of COVID-19. The prospective study material was composed of cDNA or gDNA derived from T cells, B-cell-depleted T cells, or PBMCs. Sample metadata almost always included a de-identified subject ID, COVID-19 status, age in years and sex. The repertoires were released in a freely available public database meant as a resource for research on the immune response to SARS-CoV-2. Where HLA class I and class II types were available, the types were taken from metadata supplied by the sample provider, not from assay-based typing. Samples came from the ongoing ImmuneRACE study (first 160 participants) plus 1,254 subjects from 6 global collaborators. Deeply sampled blood TCRbeta repertoires from subjects exposed to, actively infected with, or recovered from COVID-19 were included in the dataset.

Each collaborating institution followed its own protocols to collect whole blood in K2EDTA tubes. For TCRbeta analysis, collaborators shipped samples as frozen whole blood, isolated PBMCs, or DNA extracted from either of those sample types. The research as a whole found: The amount of clinical and demographic metadata varied by source and participant and was provided uncurated.

TCRbeta CDR3 regions were amplified from genomic DNA using the immunoSEQ Assay, a bias-controlled multiplex PCR. Per the source publication's procedure: Within the assay, amplification of reference gene primers was used to estimate how many nucleated cells each sample contained. To quantify the absolute abundance of each unique TCRbeta CDR3 rearrangement, sequence reads were collapsed and filtered. For each sample, productive Simpson clonality was calculated by taking the square root of Simpson's diversity index across productive rearrangements. TCRdb limited this immuneACCESS table to in-frame rearrangements with V and J called. A share of clones is missing; checked studies link under half to unresolved V genes, and the rest is unexplained. The DNA gave D and trimming, while V, J and clone size come from that table. This sample gives just under 65,000 clones in total; 86% of them show up just once. Together, the top ten hold more than 1% of the sample.

The CDR3 spans 18 residues, from the cysteine through the phenylalanine. The retained sequence is limited to the CDR3, 54 bases, with the frame set at the first base. Sequences SGHTA (CDR1) and FQGNSA (CDR2) are obtained from the germline V gene. V loses 0 bases at its end and J loses 7 bases; junction bases beyond the gene matches: 10. The V gene is TRBV7-2 and the J gene is TRBJ2-7; 15 nucleotides in the junction match TRBD2. Sequencing was done on a sample of peripheral blood. The clonotype was recovered from a middle-aged man with acute or convalescent COVID-19. The bases are TGTGCCAGCAGCTTAGCGCTAGGACTAGCGGGGGGGCCCGGTGAGCAGTACTTC. Translation gives CASSLALGLAGGPGEQYF. Full variable domain (CDR3 extended with the reference TRBV7-2 and TRBJ2-7 proteins): GAGVSQSPSNKVTEKGKDVELRCDPISGHTALYWYRQSLGQGLEFLIYFQGNSAPDKSGLPSDRFSAERTGGSVSTLTIQRTQQEDSAVYLCASSLALGLAGGPGEQYFGPGTRLTVT.